A single sample is the source of the 32 T cell receptor beta chains below, sequenced in a study of control samples from healthy donors and cancer patients (TCRdb year 2020). The library was produced with the immunoSEQ multiplex PCR assay. The table was pulled from immuneACCESS by TCRdb, which kept in-frame rearrangements only. Such tables lose some clones; where checked, under half of the loss comes from unresolved V genes, and the rest has no known cause. Across this sample there are about 55,000 clones, with 70% to 90% seen only once. The ten largest clones capture roughly 3.8% of the sample. The source material was blood. These receptors all come from a middle-aged man in good health.

Only one count was recorded for this clone. The chain has TRBV12-3 or TRBV12-4 and TRBJ1-1; TRBD1 agrees at 8 bases. The CDR3 spans 13 residues. The V gene end was trimmed by 3 bases and the J gene end by 4 bases; junction bases not matched to a gene: 1. CDR3 loop: CASSLGTGTEAFF. In DNA form, the CDR3 reads TGTGCCAGCAGTTTGGGGACAGGCACTGAAGCTTTCTTT.

The chain combines TRBV7-2 with TRBJ2-4, with TRBD2 identical over 11 bases. CDR1 and CDR2 from the germline V gene are SGHTA and FQGNSA. The CDR3 covers 19 residues. The V gene end was trimmed by 0 bases and the J gene end by 0 bases; junction bases not matched to a gene: 7. CDR3 nucleotide sequence: TGTGCCAGCAGCTTAGCCCTAGCGGGAGGCCCAATAGCCAAAAACATTCAGTACTTC. It codes for CASSLALAGGPIAKNIQYF.

This chain uses TRBV5-6 with TRBJ2-1; D is unresolved. The CDR3 runs 11 residues. Looked up from germline, CDR1 is SGHDT and CDR2 is YYEEEE. V dropped 3 bases and J dropped 5 bases, with 3 bases sitting between them. This CDR3 is CASSYNNEQFF. For the CDR3, the DNA is TGTGCCAGCAGCTACAACAATGAGCAGTTCTTC.

V is TRBV10-2 and J is TRBJ1-1; tentatively, D is TRBD1 (6 bases). The CDR3 sequence is 14 residues long. Germline lookup yields CDR1 WSHSY and CDR2 SAAADI. The V and J ends lost 7 bases and 3 bases respectively, with 15 bases between them. The chain's CDR3 is CASTTWGGDTEAFF. The CDR3, as DNA: TGCGCCAGCACCACGTGGGGGGGCGACACTGAAGCTTTCTTT.

The rearrangement uses TRBV19 and TRBJ2-7; D possibly corresponds to TRBD1 (6 bases). The CDR3 is made up of 15 amino acids. CDR1 is LNHDA and CDR2 is SQIVND in the germline V gene (reference sequence). Trimming removed 3 bases at V and 2 bases at J, with 14 bases between. The CDR3: CASSIMGAGTYEQYF. Written as DNA, the CDR3 is TGTGCCAGTAGTATCATGGGGGCTGGGACCTACGAGCAGTACTTC.

The genes are TRBV10-3 and TRBJ2-2; D not certain. The CDR3 consists of 14 residues. Trimming removed 5 bases from V and 2 bases from J, with 9 bases in between. Germline CDR1 and CDR2: ENHRY and SYGVKD. CDR3 region: CAISRTVNTGELFF. In DNA form, the CDR3 reads TGTGCCATCAGTCGGACCGTAAACACCGGGGAGCTGTTTTTT.

This chain uses TRBV5-8 with TRBJ1-1, with TRBD1 matching over 8 bases. V was pared by 4 bases and J by 6 bases, with 11 bases of the junction left unmatched. The germline V gene has CDR1 SGHTS and CDR2 YDEGEE. The CDR3 spans 15 residues. The CDR3 sequence is CASSPGQGYDAEAFF. For the CDR3, the DNA is TGTGCCAGCAGCCCCGGACAGGGATATGACGCTGAAGCTTTCTTT.

This clone was detected a few times. CDR3 nucleotide sequence: TGTGCCAGCACCGGGGACAGGGGTAGCAATCAGCCCCAGCATTTT. It codes for CASTGDRGSNQPQHF. V usage is TRBV6-5 and J usage is TRBJ1-5; 10 bases agree with TRBD1. The V gene end was trimmed by 7 bases and the J gene end by 0 bases; junction bases not matched to a gene: 3. The germline gives CDR1 MNHEY, CDR2 SVGAGI. This CDR3 is 15 amino acids long.

The chain combines TRBV24-1 with TRBJ1-2; maybe TRBD1 (5 bases). The CDR3 length is 11 residues. Germline V CDR1 and CDR2: KGHDR, SFDVKD. Trimming cost V 7 bases and J 8 bases, with 10 bases left between them. The CDR3 region has the DNA TGTGCCACCAGCCCAGGGAGGGGCTACACCTTC. This gives the protein CATSPGRGYTF.

The gene calls are TRBV18 and TRBJ2-7; D may be TRBD1 (6 bases). The CDR3 runs 14 residues. V dropped 6 bases and J dropped 11 bases, with 23 bases sitting between them. CDR1 and CDR2 from the germline V gene are KGHSH and LQKENI. The CDR3 region is CASSHEQGRIIEYF. The DNA of the CDR3 is TGTGCCAGCTCGCACGAGCAGGGGCGCATTATAGAGTACTTC. Looking up the rest from reference TRBV18 and TRBJ2-7 gives the full variable domain: NAGVMQNPRHLVRRRGQEARLRCSPMKGHSHVYWYRQLPEEGLKFMVYLQKENIIDESGMPKERFSAEFPKEGPSILRIQQVVRGDSAAYFCASSHEQGRIIEYFGPGTRLTVT.

The genes are TRBV2 and TRBJ2-1; 14 bases align to TRBD2. CDR3 length: 15 amino acids. Per germline, CDR1 SNHLY and CDR2 FYNNEI. Losses at the gene ends were 8 bases for V and 7 bases for J; bases not matched to a gene: 7. CDR3 region: CASSGTSGSWNEQFF. CDR3 nucleotides: TGTGCCAGCTCAGGGACTAGCGGGAGTTGGAATGAGCAGTTCTTC.

CDR3 DNA sequence: TGTGCCAGCAGACATGGGACGGATAATTCACCCCTCCACTTT. Translated: CASRHGTDNSPLHF. V gene TRBV3-1 (or the pseudogene TRBV3-2) combines with J gene TRBJ1-6, with D possibly matching TRBD1 (5 bases). The CDR3 consists of 14 residues. Germline assignment: CDR1 LGHDT and CDR2 YNNKEL (reference sequence). V shed 6 bases and J shed 5 bases, with 11 bases lying between them.

The chain links TRBV6-2 or TRBV6-3 to TRBJ2-3; 7 bases agree with TRBD1. Trimming took 5 bases from V and 0 from J; bases not matched to a gene: 14. Germline V gene data show CDR1 as MNHEY and CDR2 as SVGEGT. The CDR3 length is 18 residues. CDR3 in DNA: TGTGCCAGCAGTCCCCTCAGAGACTGGGACAGAAGCACAGATACGCAGTATTTT. Amino acids: CASSPLRDWDRSTDTQYF.

The chain has TRBV7-9 and TRBJ1-2, with 9 bases fitting TRBD1. The CDR3 has 14 residues. From germline, CDR1 is SEHNR and CDR2 FQNEAQ (reference sequence). The ends lost 4 bases at V and 7 bases at J; junction bases unmatched: 7. This CDR3 is CASSSAGQGLGYTF. CDR3 nucleotides: TGTGCCAGCAGCTCAGCCGGACAGGGGCTTGGCTACACCTTC.

V usage is TRBV6-6 and J usage is TRBJ1-6, with D perhaps TRBD1 (5 bases). This CDR3 contains 13 residues. V was trimmed by 7 bases and J by 5 bases, leaving 9 bases between them. Germline V gene data show CDR1 as MNHNY and CDR2 as SVGAGI (reference sequence). The chain's CDR3 is CASTTTDNSPLHF. CDR3 in DNA: TGTGCCAGCACCACGACAGATAATTCACCCCTCCACTTT.

The chain uses TRBV28 and TRBJ2-7; TRBD2 might be the D (7 bases). V was pared by 7 bases and J by 4 bases, with 26 bases between. Germline loops: CDR1 MDHEN, CDR2 SYDVKM. The CDR3 contains 17 residues. The CDR3 DNA sequence: TGTGCCAGCATGAGTACGGTATGGCGGGAGAGGGGGTACGAGCAGTACTTC. As protein: CASMSTVWRERGYEQYF.

V and J are TRBV10-2 and TRBJ2-1, with 7 bases lining up with TRBD2. Germline-derived CDR1 and CDR2 are WSHSY and SAAADI. Trimming removed 4 bases from V and 10 bases from J; junction bases left unmatched: 1. The CDR3 is 11 amino acids. This chain's CDR3 is CASSGGGEQFF. The CDR3, as DNA: TGCGCCAGCAGTGGCGGGGGAGAGCAGTTCTTC.

The sample holds one count of this clone. The chain recombines TRBV2 with TRBJ2-1; tentatively, D is TRBD2 (7 bases). Germline CDR1 and CDR2: SNHLY and FYNNEI. There are 14 residues in the CDR3. Trimming cost V 5 bases and J 8 bases, with 16 bases left between them. CDR3 residues: CASSQTRGGDEQFF. The CDR3 nucleotides read TGTGCCAGCAGTCAGACTAGAGGGGGGGATGAGCAGTTCTTC. Supplemented by reference TRBV2 and TRBJ2-1, the full variable domain reads EPEVTQTPSHQVTQMGQEVILRCVPISNHLYFYWYRQILGQKVEFLVSFYNNEISEKSEIFDDQFSVERPDGSNFTLKIRSTKLEDSAMYFCASSQTRGGDEQFFGPGTRLTVL.

This sequence joins TRBV28 and TRBJ2-7, with D uncertain. The CDR3 totals 13 residues. V was cut by 5 bases and J by 5 bases, with 13 bases left in between. CDR1 and CDR2 from the germline V gene are MDHEN and SYDVKM. The CDR3 region is CASSPLSGHEQYF. In DNA form, the CDR3 reads TGTGCCAGCAGTCCTCTGTCCGGGCACGAGCAGTACTTC.

The gene calls are TRBV6-2 or TRBV6-3 and TRBJ1-1; D unresolved. The length of the CDR3 is 14 residues. Germline CDR1 reads MNHEY; CDR2 reads SVGEGT. The V end lost 2 bases, the J end lost 1 base, and 8 bases lay between the germline ends. In DNA form, the CDR3 reads TGTGCCAGCAGTTACCTAGCCCCGAACACTGAAGCTTTCTTT. Translating gives CASSYLAPNTEAFF.

The chain is built from TRBV24-1 and TRBJ2-3; 11 nucleotides agree with TRBD2. Trimming took 5 bases from V and 0 from J; bases not matched to a gene: 9. The CDR3 extends over 18 amino acids. Germline assignment: CDR1 KGHDR and CDR2 SFDVKD. The CDR3 DNA reads as TGTGCCACCAGTGGACGAACTAGCGGGAGCATTAGCACAGATACGCAGTATTTT. This translates into CATSGRTSGSISTDTQYF.

The rearrangement joins TRBV9 to TRBJ2-2; no definite D call. Trimming stripped 3 bases from V and 2 bases from J, with 5 bases between. Germline lookup yields CDR1 SGDLS and CDR2 YYNGEE. The CDR3 sequence is 13 residues long. For the CDR3, the DNA is TGTGCCAGCAGCGAACCTAACACCGGGGAGCTGTTTTTT. This gives the protein CASSEPNTGELFF.

The chain carries TRBV7-2 and TRBJ2-2, with a tentative D call TRBD1 (6 bases). There are 15 residues in the CDR3. Trimming cost V 10 bases and J 4 bases, with 19 bases left between them. Germline V gene sequence: CDR1 SGHTA, CDR2 FQGNSA. The CDR3 nucleotides read TGTGCCACCCGCGGGCAGGGGTTCAGCACCGGGGAGCTGTTTTTT. Amino acids: CATRGQGFSTGELFF. The variable domain in full, completed from reference TRBV7-2 and TRBJ2-2, reads GAGVSQSPSNKVTEKGKDVELRCDPISGHTALYWYRQSLGQGLEFLIYFQGNSAPDKSGLPSDRFSAERTGGSVSTLTIQRTQQEDSAVYLCATRGQGFSTGELFFGEGSRLTVL.

The chain is built from TRBV30 and TRBJ1-1; 7 bases fit TRBD1. CDR3 length: 13 residues. CDR1 is GTSNPN and CDR2 is SVGIG in the germline V gene (reference sequence). After removal of 4 bases from V and 1 base from J, the junction contained 3 bases not matched to a gene. CDR3 sequence: CAWNRGPNTEAFF. CDR3 nucleotide sequence: TGTGCCTGGAACAGGGGCCCGAACACTGAAGCTTTCTTT.

The chain recombines TRBV19 with TRBJ2-1; D perhaps matches TRBD2 (6 bases). The V gene lost 7 bases and the J gene lost 5 bases, with 15 bases spanning the gap. The germline V gene encodes CDR1 LNHDA and CDR2 SQIVND (reference sequence). This CDR3 is 14 amino acids long. CDR3 sequence: CASKPRGGNNEQFF. DNA for the CDR3: TGTGCCAGTAAGCCCCGGGGCGGGAACAATGAGCAGTTCTTC.

This chain uses TRBV27 with TRBJ1-2, with D perhaps matching TRBD1 (5 bases). Germline CDR1 is MNHEY and CDR2 is SMNVEV (reference sequence). V lost 4 bases and J lost 8, with 14 bases in between. The CDR3 consists of 13 residues. CDR3 nucleotides: TGTGCCAGCAGTTCTCCAGGGACTAAGGGCTACACCTTC. Protein: CASSSPGTKGYTF.

The genes are TRBV7-9 and TRBJ2-7, with unresolved D. Between the trimmed V and J ends, which lost 4 bases and 6 bases, there was a span of 10 bases. The germline V gene encodes CDR1 SEHNR and CDR2 FQNEAQ (reference sequence). The CDR3 runs 12 residues. The CDR3 DNA reads as TGTGCCAGCAGCTACCAGGACGGCGAGCAGTACTTC. It specifies CASSYQDGEQYF.

The chain couples TRBV5-6 to TRBJ1-2; 8 nucleotides line up with TRBD1. This CDR3 comprises 14 residues. V dropped 4 bases and J dropped 6; count of bases not matched to a gene: 8. The germline CDR1 and CDR2 sequences are SGHDT and YYEEEE. This CDR3 reads CASSPLDRDNGYTF. The CDR3 DNA follows: TGTGCCAGCAGCCCCTTGGACAGGGACAATGGCTACACCTTC.

V and J are TRBV2 and TRBJ2-3; possibly TRBD2 for D (6 bases). V was trimmed by 1 base and J by 6 bases, leaving 17 bases between them. There are 16 residues in the CDR3. CDR1 and CDR2 from the germline V gene are SNHLY and FYNNEI. The CDR3 is CASSEGLGFGGDTQYF. CDR3 coding DNA: TGTGCCAGCAGTGAAGGTCTTGGGTTCGGAGGGGATACGCAGTATTTT. Using reference TRBV2 and TRBJ2-3 for the parts outside the CDR3, the full variable domain is EPEVTQTPSHQVTQMGQEVILRCVPISNHLYFYWYRQILGQKVEFLVSFYNNEISEKSEIFDDQFSVERPDGSNFTLKIRSTKLEDSAMYFCASSEGLGFGGDTQYFGPGTRLTVL.

This sequence joins TRBV11-2 and TRBJ2-5, with 11 bases that match TRBD2. The CDR3 is made up of 16 amino acids. Germline values: CDR1 SGHAT, CDR2 FQNNGV. The V gene end was trimmed by 6 bases and the J gene end by 4 bases; junction bases not matched to a gene: 10. CDR3 region: CASRWNRLAGPETQYF. The CDR3 nucleotides read TGTGCCAGCAGATGGAACCGACTAGCGGGGCCAGAGACCCAGTACTTC.

V is TRBV4-2 and J is TRBJ1-3; unclear D gene. Germline CDR1 is LGHNA and CDR2 is YNFKEQ. Trimming removed 4 bases from V and 8 bases from J, with 15 bases in between. The CDR3 is 14 amino acids. This CDR3 is CASSLFEAQDTIYF. The CDR3 bases are TGTGCCAGCAGCCTCTTCGAGGCGCAGGACACCATATATTTT.

The CDR3 loop reads CASSLIGNSNQPQHF. The CDR3 nucleotides read TGTGCCAGCAGTTTAATAGGGAATAGCAATCAGCCCCAGCATTTT. J is TRBJ1-5 and V is TRBV28, with D uncertain. Deletions cut 2 bases from V and 0 bases from J, with 8 bases between. Germline V lookup: CDR1 MDHEN, CDR2 SYDVKM. The CDR3 runs 15 residues.